These 23 T cell receptor beta chains were sequenced from one sample in a study of shared clonotypes between healthy human individuals. Assay used: immunoSEQ multiplex PCR; TCRdb lists only in-frame clones, some missing. The sample lists 1,400,000 or so clones, about 98.5% seen once, with 0.36% in the top ten. Input material: naive CD4+ T cells sorted from blood. The subset denotes: CD45RA+ positively selected. These receptors originate from a man aged 30-40 years in good health.

The V and J genes are TRBV7-8 and TRBJ2-3, with 9 bases identical to TRBD1. Looked up from germline, CDR1 is SGHVS and CDR2 is FQNEAQ. The CDR3 has 15 amino acids. J was trimmed by 3 bases and V by 6 bases; bases with no gene match: 7. The CDR3, as DNA: TGTGCCAGCAGAATGTGGGACAGGGCGACAGATACGCAGTATTTT. Encoded protein: CASRMWDRATDTQYF.

The genes are TRBV5-5 and TRBJ2-6, with D unresolved. Per germline, CDR1 SGHKS and CDR2 YYEKEE (reference sequence). Trimming stripped 0 bases from V and 0 bases from J, with 16 bases between. This CDR3 comprises 19 residues. The CDR3 sequence: CASSLEVFGLSSGANVLTF. The CDR3, as DNA: TGTGCCAGCAGCTTGGAGGTTTTCGGTCTTTCCTCTGGGGCCAACGTCCTGACTTTC.

The rearrangement joins TRBV7-6 to TRBJ1-1; tentatively, D is TRBD1 (5 bases). Per the germline V gene, CDR1 is SGHVS and CDR2 is FNYEAQ. Trimming shortened V by 0 bases and J by 8 bases, and 10 bases separated the two germline ends. The CDR3 loop spans 13 amino acids. As DNA, the CDR3 is TGTGCCAGCAGCTTAGCGCAAGGGGTCGAAGCTTTCTTT. Its protein is CASSLAQGVEAFF.

The rearrangement joins TRBV18 to TRBJ2-7; 9 nucleotides align to TRBD1. Germline CDR1 and CDR2: KGHSH and LQKENI. The CDR3 contains 16 residues. J was trimmed by 4 bases and V by 1 base; bases with no gene match: 8. The CDR3 nucleotides are TGTGCCAGCTCACCACTTCCCGGGACAGGGAGATACGAGCAGTACTTC. This codes for CASSPLPGTGRYEQYF.

The genes are TRBV29-1 and TRBJ2-5; D gene ambiguous. The CDR3 totals 11 residues. Trimming took 3 bases from V and 6 from J, leaving 8 bases between them. Per the germline V gene, CDR1 is SQVTM and CDR2 is ANQGSEA. Written as DNA, the CDR3 is TGCAGCGTTGACCCCGGAAAGACCCAGTACTTC. Residues: CSVDPGKTQYF.

Notes on this clone: At one of its ends the junction is not consistent with the germline gene, which may arise from a read error. CDR3 coding DNA: TGTGCCACCAAGACAGGACTAGCGTTGAAAGGGGTCTTC. It encodes CATKTGLALKGVF. This chain joins TRBV6-1 and TRBJ2-1; TRBD2 agrees at 9 bases. This CDR3 region has 13 residues. Per germline, CDR1 MNHNS and CDR2 SASEGT.

The chain carries TRBV7-7 and TRBJ2-3, with D possibly being TRBD1 (5 bases). Germline values: CDR1 SSHAT, CDR2 FNYEAQ (reference sequence). The length of the CDR3 is 14 residues. V lost 1 base and J 5 bases, leaving 10 bases between the germline ends. CDR3 nucleotide sequence: TGTGCCAGCAGCTTAGGCAGGGCTGAAGATACGCAGTATTTT. It translates to CASSLGRAEDTQYF.

The V and J genes are TRBV28 and TRBJ2-5; 9 bases align to TRBD1. Germline CDR1 reads MDHEN; CDR2 reads SYDVKM. This CDR3 region has 17 residues. V lost 1 base to trimming and J lost 2 bases; unmatched junction nucleotides: 8. CDR3 DNA: TGTGCCAGCAGTTTATCAGGACAGGGGAAGCCTCAAGAGACCCAGTACTTC. Encoded protein: CASSLSGQGKPQETQYF.

The gene calls are TRBV27 and TRBJ2-7; no definite D call. Per the germline V gene, CDR1 is MNHEY and CDR2 is SMNVEV (reference sequence). The germline V and J ends were trimmed by 8 bases and 2 bases, with 13 bases remaining between them. The CDR3 is made up of 13 amino acids. The DNA for the CDR3 is TGTGCCAGCTCCCTCGCCGCCCCCTACGAGCAGTACTTC. This sequence encodes CASSLAAPYEQYF.

J is TRBJ2-7 and V is TRBV7-2, with no clear D. V lost 5 bases, J lost 0 bases, and 14 bases lay in between. The CDR3 covers 15 residues. Germline-derived CDR1 and CDR2 are SGHTA and FQGNSA. CDR3 coding DNA: TGTGCCAGCAGCCGCGGTCAGTCATACTCCTACGAGCAGTACTTC. Amino acids: CASSRGQSYSYEQYF.

The chain employs TRBV5-1 and TRBJ1-3, with unresolved D. Per the germline V gene, CDR1 is SGHRS and CDR2 is YFSETQ. The CDR3 sequence is 12 residues long. Trimming shortened V by 3 bases and J by 2 bases, and 3 bases separated the two germline ends. The CDR3 reads CASSYPGNTIYF. The CDR3 DNA follows: TGCGCCAGCAGCTATCCTGGAAACACCATATATTTT.

The rearrangement links TRBV10-3 to TRBJ2-1, with D possibly TRBD2 on 5 matching bases. Germline CDR1 reads ENHRY; CDR2 reads SYGVKD. The CDR3 is 12 residues long. Trimming removed 4 bases from V and 8 bases from J, with 9 bases in between. CDR3 bases: TGTGCCATCAGTGCGGCCGGGGATGAGCAGTTCTTC. It encodes CAISAAGDEQFF.

This chain connects TRBV7-9 to TRBJ2-5; 12 nucleotides match TRBD2. V was clipped by 5 bases and J by 5 bases; unmatched bases: 9. This CDR3 region has 16 residues. Germline-derived CDR1 and CDR2 are SEHNR and FQNEAQ (reference sequence). The CDR3 here is CASSPLAGGIRETQYF. In DNA form, the CDR3 reads TGTGCCAGCAGCCCCCTAGCGGGAGGGATTCGGGAGACCCAGTACTTC.

The chain is built from TRBV11-2 and TRBJ2-7; 10 bases are shared with TRBD2. The length of the CDR3 is 13 residues. CDR1 and CDR2 (germline): SGHAT, FQNNGV. Unmatched junction bases numbered 6, after V lost 7 bases and J lost 6 bases. CDR3 DNA: TGTGCCAGCAAGCTAGCGGGAGCGGGCGAGCAGTACTTC. This sequence encodes CASKLAGAGEQYF.

The chain has TRBV6-6 and TRBJ2-2, with D unresolved. Trimming shortened V by 6 bases and J by 2 bases, and 13 bases separated the two germline ends. CDR3 size: 15 residues. Germline assignment: CDR1 MNHNY and CDR2 SVGAGI (reference sequence). CDR3 DNA sequence: TGTGCCAGCAGCCCCTACGGACGTAACACCGGGGAGCTGTTTTTT. Translation gives CASSPYGRNTGELFF.

The chain recombines TRBV5-4 with TRBJ2-1; no reliable D call. Germline V gene lookup returns CDR1 SGHNT and CDR2 YYREEE (reference sequence). This CDR3 has 12 residues. With 0 bases removed from V and 8 bases from J, the gap between germline ends came to 6 bases. CDR3 amino acids: CASSLEWDEQFF. The CDR3 DNA follows: TGTGCCAGCAGCTTGGAGTGGGATGAGCAGTTCTTC.

V is TRBV7-3 and J is TRBJ2-3; 7 positions agree with TRBD2. This CDR3 is 16 amino acids long. Germline V gene lookup returns CDR1 SGHTA and CDR2 FQGTGA. The V gene end was trimmed by 1 base and the J gene end by 1 base; junction bases not matched to a gene: 5. CDR3 in amino acids: CASSLRSGAGTDTQYF. Written as DNA, the CDR3 is TGTGCCAGCAGCTTAAGGAGCGGGGCGGGCACAGATACGCAGTATTTT.

Comment on this clone: The sample carries other DNA sequences with the same CDR3. This chain uses TRBV5-1 with TRBJ2-3; D is undetermined. The ends were cut back, 0 bases at V and 2 bases at J, with 4 bases in the middle. Looked up from germline, CDR1 is SGHRS and CDR2 is YFSETQ. The CDR3 runs to 13 residues. The CDR3 is CASSLGSTDTQYF. DNA of the CDR3: TGCGCCAGCAGCTTGGGGTCCACAGATACGCAGTATTTT.

This chain connects TRBV9 to TRBJ2-7; 7 bases are shared with TRBD1. V was pared by 4 bases and J by 0 bases, with 10 bases of the junction left unmatched. Germline V gives CDR1 SGDLS, CDR2 YYNGEE. This CDR3 is built from 16 residues. The CDR3 DNA reads TGTGCCAGCAGCCTGTTACCGGGACAGCACTCCTACGAGCAGTACTTC. Translated: CASSLLPGQHSYEQYF.

Remarks on this clone: Within the sample, other DNA sequences also encode this same CDR3. The CDR3 loop reads CASSFTGSTDTQYF. In nucleotides, the CDR3 is TGTGCCAGCAGCTTTACGGGGAGCACAGATACGCAGTATTTT. The chain employs TRBV7-9 and TRBJ2-3, with D maybe TRBD2 (5 bases). This CDR3 comprises 14 residues. CDR1 SEHNR and CDR2 FQNEAQ come from the germline V gene (reference sequence). Trimming removed 3 bases at V and 0 bases at J, with 7 bases between.

The chain combines TRBV5-3 with TRBJ2-7; 7 bases map to TRBD1. TRBV5-3 is an ORF, and what it does is uncertain. CDR3 length equals 14 residues. Germline trimming cut 4 bases from V and 4 bases from J; bases unmatched to any gene: 8. CDR3 DNA: TGTGCCAGAAGCGGCCGGGACAGAGCTTACGAGCAGTACTTC. As protein: CARSGRDRAYEQYF.

This rearrangement joins TRBV15 to TRBJ2-1; D gene ambiguous. Trimming took off 1 base at V and 6 bases at J, with 16 bases between the two ends. There are 16 residues in the CDR3. Germline lookup yields CDR1 LNHNV and CDR2 YYDKDF (reference sequence). DNA for the CDR3: TGTGCCACCAGCAGAGCCCCGACAAGGTTCGGCAATGAGCAGTTCTTC. Translated: CATSRAPTRFGNEQFF.

CDR3 protein: CSTRALANEQFF. The CDR3, as DNA: TGCAGCACCCGAGCATTGGCCAATGAGCAGTTCTTC. This chain joins TRBV29-1 and TRBJ2-1; unclear D gene. Trimming removed 8 bases from V and 6 bases from J, with 14 bases in between. The CDR3 runs to 12 residues. Germline CDR1 reads SQVTM; CDR2 reads ANQGSEA.